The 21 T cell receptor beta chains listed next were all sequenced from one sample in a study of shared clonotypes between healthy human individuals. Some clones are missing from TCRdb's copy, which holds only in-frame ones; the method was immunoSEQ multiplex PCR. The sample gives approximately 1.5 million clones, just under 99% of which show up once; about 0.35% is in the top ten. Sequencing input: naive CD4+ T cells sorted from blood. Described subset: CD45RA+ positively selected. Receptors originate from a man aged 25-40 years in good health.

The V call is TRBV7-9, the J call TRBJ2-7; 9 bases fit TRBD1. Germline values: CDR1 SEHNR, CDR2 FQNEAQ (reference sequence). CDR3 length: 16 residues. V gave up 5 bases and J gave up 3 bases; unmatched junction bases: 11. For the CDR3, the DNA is TGTGCCAGCAGCCATAGTTGGGGACAGGGTATCTACGAGCAGTACTTC. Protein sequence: CASSHSWGQGIYEQYF.

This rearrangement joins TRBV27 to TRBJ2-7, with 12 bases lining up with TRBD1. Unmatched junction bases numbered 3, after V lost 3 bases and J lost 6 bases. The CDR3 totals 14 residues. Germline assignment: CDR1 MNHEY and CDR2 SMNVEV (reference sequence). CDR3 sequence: CASSLGTGGFEQYF. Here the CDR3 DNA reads TGTGCCAGCAGTTTGGGGACAGGGGGCTTCGAGCAGTACTTC.

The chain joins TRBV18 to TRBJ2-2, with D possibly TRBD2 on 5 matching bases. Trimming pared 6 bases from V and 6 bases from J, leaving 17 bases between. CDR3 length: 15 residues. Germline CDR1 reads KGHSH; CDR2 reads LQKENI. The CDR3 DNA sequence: TGTGCCAGCTCCCAGAAGGGCTCCGGGGCCGGGGAGCTGTTTTTT. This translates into CASSQKGSGAGELFF.

The chain's CDR3 is CASSLTHEGGTEAFF. The CDR3 DNA reads TGTGCCAGCTCACTTACTCATGAGGGCGGAACTGAAGCTTTCTTT. The genes are TRBV18 and TRBJ1-1, with no clear D. Germline-derived CDR1 and CDR2 are KGHSH and LQKENI. This CDR3 has 15 residues. Trimming took off 4 bases at V and 5 bases at J, with 17 bases between the two ends.

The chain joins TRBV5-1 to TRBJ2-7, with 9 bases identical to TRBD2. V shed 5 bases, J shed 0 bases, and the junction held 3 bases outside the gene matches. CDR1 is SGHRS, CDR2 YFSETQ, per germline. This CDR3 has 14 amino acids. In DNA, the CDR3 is TGCGCCAGCAGTAGCGGGAGCGGCTCCTACGAGCAGTACTTC. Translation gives CASSSGSGSYEQYF.

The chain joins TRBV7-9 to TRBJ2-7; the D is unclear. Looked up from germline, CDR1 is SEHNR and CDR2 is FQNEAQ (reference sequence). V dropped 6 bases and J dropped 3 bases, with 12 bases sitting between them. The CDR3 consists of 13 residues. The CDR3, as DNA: TGTGCCAGCAGGCACACCCCGGACTACGAGCAGTACTTC. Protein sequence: CASRHTPDYEQYF.

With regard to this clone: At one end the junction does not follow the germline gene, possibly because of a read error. CDR3: CASSSKKAF. CDR3 in DNA: TGTGCCAGCAGCTCAAAAAAGGCCTTT. V gene TRBV7-3 combines with J gene TRBJ1-4, with D unclear. The CDR3 totals 9 residues. CDR1 is SGHTA, CDR2 FQGTGA, per germline. The variable domain in full, completed from reference TRBV7-3 and TRBJ1-4, reads GAGVSQTPSNKVTEKGKYVELRCDPISGHTALYWYRQSLGQGPEFLIYFQGTGAADDSGLPNDRFFAVRPEGSVSTLKIQRTERGDSAVYLCASSSKKAFGSGTQLSVL.

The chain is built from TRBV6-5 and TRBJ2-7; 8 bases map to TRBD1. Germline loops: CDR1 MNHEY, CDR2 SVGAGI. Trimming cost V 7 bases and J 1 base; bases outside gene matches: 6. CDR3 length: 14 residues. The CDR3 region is CASNDRGRSYEQYF. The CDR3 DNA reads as TGTGCCAGCAACGACAGGGGAAGGTCCTACGAGCAGTACTTC.

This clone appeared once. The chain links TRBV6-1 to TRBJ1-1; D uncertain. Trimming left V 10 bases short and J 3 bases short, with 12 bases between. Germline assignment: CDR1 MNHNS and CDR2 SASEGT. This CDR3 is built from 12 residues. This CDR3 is CATAGRHTEAFF. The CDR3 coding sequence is TGTGCCACGGCGGGGAGGCACACTGAAGCTTTCTTT.

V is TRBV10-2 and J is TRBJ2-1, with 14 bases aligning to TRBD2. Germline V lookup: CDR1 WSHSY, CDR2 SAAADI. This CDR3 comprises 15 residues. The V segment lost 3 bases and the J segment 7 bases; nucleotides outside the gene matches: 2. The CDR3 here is CASSERLAGGNEQFF. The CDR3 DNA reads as TGCGCCAGCAGTGAAAGACTAGCGGGAGGGAATGAGCAGTTCTTC.

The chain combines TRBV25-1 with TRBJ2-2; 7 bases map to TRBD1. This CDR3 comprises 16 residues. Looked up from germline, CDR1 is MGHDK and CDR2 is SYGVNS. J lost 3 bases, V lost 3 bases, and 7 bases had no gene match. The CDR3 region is CASSDLGQGDTGELFF. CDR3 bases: TGTGCCAGCAGTGATTTGGGGCAGGGGGACACCGGGGAGCTGTTTTTT.

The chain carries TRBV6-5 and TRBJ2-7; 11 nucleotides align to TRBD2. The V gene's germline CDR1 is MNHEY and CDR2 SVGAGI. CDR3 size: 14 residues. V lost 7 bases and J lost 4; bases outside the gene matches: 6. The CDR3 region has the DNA TGTGCCAGCACTCGACTAGCGGGAACGTACGAGCAGTACTTC. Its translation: CASTRLAGTYEQYF.

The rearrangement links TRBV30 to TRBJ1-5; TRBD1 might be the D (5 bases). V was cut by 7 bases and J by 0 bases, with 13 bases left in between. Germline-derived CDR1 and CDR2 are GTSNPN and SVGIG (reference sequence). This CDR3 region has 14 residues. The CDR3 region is CAYSRGYSNQPQHF. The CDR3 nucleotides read TGTGCCTATTCGAGGGGATATAGCAATCAGCCCCAGCATTTT.

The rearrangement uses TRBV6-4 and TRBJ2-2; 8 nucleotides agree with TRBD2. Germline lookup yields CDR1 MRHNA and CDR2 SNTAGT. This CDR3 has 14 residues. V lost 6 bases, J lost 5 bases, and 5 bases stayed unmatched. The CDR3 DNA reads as TGTGCCAGCAGACTTAGCGGGATAACCGGGGAGCTGTTTTTT. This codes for CASRLSGITGELFF.

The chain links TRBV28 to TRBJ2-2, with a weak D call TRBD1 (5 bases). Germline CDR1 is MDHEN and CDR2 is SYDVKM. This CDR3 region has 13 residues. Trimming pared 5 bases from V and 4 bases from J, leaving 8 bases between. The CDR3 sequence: CASSRQSTGELFF. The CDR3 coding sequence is TGTGCCAGCAGTCGACAGAGCACCGGGGAGCTGTTTTTT.

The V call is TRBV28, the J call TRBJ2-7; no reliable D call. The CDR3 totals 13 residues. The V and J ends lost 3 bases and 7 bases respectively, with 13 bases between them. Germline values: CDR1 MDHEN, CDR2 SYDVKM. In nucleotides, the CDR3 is TGTGCCAGCAGTTTCGGAGCTGTGAGGGAGCAGTACTTC. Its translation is CASSFGAVREQYF.

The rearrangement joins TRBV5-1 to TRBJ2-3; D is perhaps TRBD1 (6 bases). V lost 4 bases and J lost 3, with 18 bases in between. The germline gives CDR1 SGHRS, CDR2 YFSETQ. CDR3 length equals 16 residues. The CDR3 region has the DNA TGCGCCAGCAGCGGGCAGGGGACCCCTATTACAGATACGCAGTATTTT. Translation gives CASSGQGTPITDTQYF. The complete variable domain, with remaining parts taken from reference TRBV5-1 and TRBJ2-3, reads KAGVTQTPRYLIKTRGQQVTLSCSPISGHRSVSWYQQTPGQGLQFLFEYFSETQRNKGNFPGRFSGRQFSNSRSEMNVSTLELGDSALYLCASSGQGTPITDTQYFGPGTRLTVL.

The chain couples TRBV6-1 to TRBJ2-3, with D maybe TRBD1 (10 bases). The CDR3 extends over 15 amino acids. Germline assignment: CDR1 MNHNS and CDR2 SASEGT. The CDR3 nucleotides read TGTGCAGAGCGGGGGGACAGGGGAGGCACAGATACGCAGTATTTT. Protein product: CAERGDRGGTDTQYF.

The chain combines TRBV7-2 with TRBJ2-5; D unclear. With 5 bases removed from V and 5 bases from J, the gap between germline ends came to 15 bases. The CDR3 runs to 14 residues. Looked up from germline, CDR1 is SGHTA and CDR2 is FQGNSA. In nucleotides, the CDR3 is TGTGCCAGCAGCCGGGTTTTGAACGGGGAGACCCAGTACTTC. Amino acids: CASSRVLNGETQYF.

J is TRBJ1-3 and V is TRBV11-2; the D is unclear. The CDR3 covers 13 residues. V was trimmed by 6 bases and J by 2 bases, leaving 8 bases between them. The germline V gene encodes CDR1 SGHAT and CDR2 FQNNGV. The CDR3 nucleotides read TGTGCCAGCAGACTGATCACTGGAAACACCATATATTTT. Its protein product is CASRLITGNTIYF.

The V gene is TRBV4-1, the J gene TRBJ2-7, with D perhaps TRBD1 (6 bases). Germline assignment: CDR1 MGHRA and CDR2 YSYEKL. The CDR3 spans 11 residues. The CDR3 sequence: CARQAPYEQYF. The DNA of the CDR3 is TGCGCGAGACAGGCCCCCTACGAGCAGTACTTC.